Below, 29 T cell receptor beta chains from the same sample are listed, as sequenced in a study of T-cell memory formation after mild COVID-19. TCRdb re-called the 5' RACE reads through MiXCR, storing one row per CDR3 protein. The table has more than 300,000 distinct CDR3 sequences, approximately 22% seen once; the top ten hold under 25%. The sequenced sample was PBMCs or a T cell subset sorted from them (not recorded which). Receptor source: a man younger than 30 who had mild COVID-19 (a few samples of this study predate the infection). Cell type and time point are not known.

This chain links TRBV7-2 with TRBJ2-7; TRBD1 matches at 9 bases. CDR3 length: 15 residues. CDR1 and CDR2 from the germline V gene are SGHTA and FQGNSA. V shed 2 bases and J 3 bases; nucleotides not matched to a gene: 5. The CDR3 reads CASSLHGQGNYEQYF. The CDR3 DNA reads TGTGCCAGCAGCTTACACGGACAGGGGAACTACGAGCAGTACTTC.

V gene TRBV12-3 or TRBV12-4 combines with J gene TRBJ1-5, with unresolved D. The length of the CDR3 is 13 residues. Trimming stripped 2 bases from V and 9 bases from J, with 11 bases between. The CDR3 DNA is TGTGCCAGCAGTTTAACCCCCGTGGCGCCCCAGCATTTT. It specifies CASSLTPVAPQHF.

V usage is TRBV5-1 and J usage is TRBJ2-7, with 9 bases aligning to TRBD1. Germline assignment: CDR1 SGHRS and CDR2 YFSETQ. The V and J ends lost 4 bases and 5 bases, in that order; junction bases with no gene match: 4. The length of the CDR3 is 13 residues. The CDR3 bases are TGCGCCAGCAGCCGGGGACAGGGCAACGAGCAGTACTTC. Encoded protein: CASSRGQGNEQYF.

The V and J genes are TRBV19 and TRBJ1-2; 8 bases are shared with TRBD1. The CDR3 spans 13 residues. V lost 3 bases, J lost 8 bases, and 5 bases stayed unmatched. CDR1 and CDR2 from the germline V gene are LNHDA and SQIVND (reference sequence). This CDR3 reads CASSISGTGGYTF. The CDR3 coding sequence is TGTGCCAGTAGTATTTCCGGGACAGGCGGCTACACCTTC.

This clonotype was observed a few times. The V gene is TRBV12-3 or TRBV12-4, the J gene TRBJ1-2, with 8 bases that match TRBD1. The CDR3 length is 15 residues. V lost 5 bases and J lost 8; bases outside the gene matches: 13. The CDR3 coding sequence is TGTGCCAGCAGTGCCGACAGGGGTGTTTATGGAGGCTACACCTTC. Translation: CASSADRGVYGGYTF.

The chain recombines TRBV7-2 with TRBJ1-1; D unresolved. CDR1 is SGHTA and CDR2 is FQGNSA in the germline V gene. The CDR3 is made up of 17 amino acids. V shed 4 bases and J shed 1 base, with 19 bases lying between them. The CDR3: CASSSGLGYAGNTEAFF. CDR3 nucleotides: TGTGCCAGCAGCTCAGGCTTGGGGTACGCAGGGAACACTGAAGCTTTCTTT.

This clonotype was counted only a few times. The rearrangement links TRBV5-1 to TRBJ1-6; D not resolved. Germline CDR1 and CDR2: SGHRS and YFSETQ. There are 13 residues in the CDR3. V was shortened by 2 bases and J by 7 bases, with 7 bases between the two germline ends. Written as DNA, the CDR3 is TGCGCCAGCAGCTTCGGTGCGAATTCACCCCTCCACTTT. Its protein product is CASSFGANSPLHF.

This sequence joins TRBV4-2 and TRBJ1-2; D is possibly TRBD1 (5 bases). Trimming removed 0 bases at V and 0 bases at J, with 17 bases between. The CDR3 sequence is 18 residues long. CDR1 and CDR2 (germline): LGHNA, YNFKEQ. CDR3 DNA sequence: TGTGCCAGCAGCCAAGAGGGGACCGACCTGCGCCCTAACTATGGCTACACCTTC. Its protein product is CASSQEGTDLRPNYGYTF.

This chain joins TRBV9 and TRBJ1-2, with 7 bases identical to TRBD1. The CDR3 totals 13 residues. Unmatched junction bases numbered 8, after V lost 4 bases and J lost 8 bases. Germline values: CDR1 SGDLS, CDR2 YYNGEE. CDR3 DNA: TGTGCCAGCAGCCCGACAGGGCACGAGGGCTACACCTTC. Amino acids: CASSPTGHEGYTF.

The rearrangement links TRBV24-1 to TRBJ2-7; 8 nucleotides align to TRBD1. The J segment lost 6 bases and the V segment lost 4 bases, leaving 7 bases of the junction unmatched. The CDR3 consists of 14 residues. Germline CDR1 and CDR2: KGHDR and SFDVKD. Here the CDR3 DNA reads TGTGCCACCAGTGACCGGTCAGGGGGCGGCGAGCAGTACGTC. The encoded protein is CATSDRSGGGEQYV.

This clonotype was detected many times. The gene calls are TRBV5-6 and TRBJ2-3; D gene uncertain. The V end lost 1 base, the J end lost 0 bases, and 6 bases lay between the germline ends. The CDR3 contains 14 residues. The germline gives CDR1 SGHDT, CDR2 YYEEEE. The CDR3 spells CASSLRISTDTQYF. CDR3 in DNA: TGTGCCAGCAGCTTGCGGATTAGCACAGATACGCAGTATTTT.

This clonotype was found once. The V gene is TRBV10-3, the J gene TRBJ1-1; TRBD1 agrees at 8 bases. V shed 10 bases and J 6 bases; nucleotides not matched to a gene: 10. The germline CDR1 and CDR2 sequences are ENHRY and SYGVKD. The length of the CDR3 is 13 residues. Here the CDR3 DNA reads TGTGCCACCCACGACAGGGGAAGAGCTGAAGCTTTCTTT. Translated: CATHDRGRAEAFF.

There are a few counts of this clonotype. DNA of the CDR3: TGTGCCAGCAGCCAGAATTGGGGGAGCTCCTACGAGCAGTACTTC. Residues: CASSQNWGSSYEQYF. This chain links TRBV3-1 with TRBJ2-7; D possibly matches TRBD1 or TRBD2 (5 bases each). Trimming took 3 bases from V and 0 from J, leaving 12 bases between them. CDR1 is LGHDT, CDR2 YNNKEL, per germline (reference sequence). The CDR3 is 15 amino acids.

The chain recombines TRBV12-3 or TRBV12-4 with TRBJ2-1, with 8 bases matching TRBD2. CDR3 length equals 13 residues. Trimming cost V 6 bases and J 6 bases; bases outside gene matches: 4. DNA of the CDR3: TGTGCCAGCAGCGACGGGGGGGGCAATGAGCAGTTCTTC. Translating gives CASSDGGGNEQFF.

J is TRBJ2-2 and V is TRBV20-1; a weak D match, TRBD1 (5 bases). The CDR3 has 15 amino acids. V lost 0 bases and J 3 bases, leaving 11 bases between the germline ends. From germline, CDR1 is DFQATT and CDR2 SNEGSKA (reference sequence). The CDR3 sequence is CSARDRSGYTGELFF. The CDR3 DNA is TGCAGTGCTAGAGATAGGTCAGGGTACACCGGGGAGCTGTTTTTT.

The chain is built from TRBV4-3 and TRBJ2-2; 7 bases align to TRBD2. The CDR3 length is 16 residues. CDR1 is LGHNA, CDR2 YSLEER, per germline. The ends lost 5 bases at V and 4 bases at J; junction bases unmatched: 10. The CDR3 reads CASSRTRVWVTGELFF. CDR3 nucleotide sequence: TGCGCCAGCAGCAGGACTAGGGTTTGGGTCACCGGGGAGCTGTTTTTT.

This clonotype was counted a few times. The J gene is TRBJ1-2, the V gene TRBV12-3 or TRBV12-4; 8 bases match TRBD1. Trimming took 5 bases from V and 6 from J; bases not matched to a gene: 11. The CDR3 loop spans 15 amino acids. CDR3 amino acids: CASSTNLQGANGYTF. The CDR3 DNA reads TGTGCCAGCAGTACAAACTTGCAGGGGGCTAATGGCTACACCTTC.

This clonotype was observed a handful of times. V usage is TRBV5-6 and J usage is TRBJ2-3; perhaps TRBD2 as D (6 bases). Germline V gene data show CDR1 as SGHDT and CDR2 as YYEEEE. The CDR3 spans 11 residues. V was pared by 3 bases and J by 11 bases, with 10 bases between. This chain's CDR3 is CASSWGERQYF. DNA of the CDR3: TGTGCCAGCAGCTGGGGGGAGAGGCAGTATTTT.

This clonotype was recorded a few times. The rearrangement uses TRBV12-3 or TRBV12-4 and TRBJ2-7, with unresolved D. This CDR3 has 13 amino acids. V lost 3 bases, J lost 3 bases, and 9 bases lay in between. CDR3 nucleotides: TGTGCCAGCAGTTTTCTCGGATACTACGAGCAGTACTTC. This codes for CASSFLGYYEQYF.

CDR3 sequence reads: CASSPGREAQQYF. The CDR3 nucleotides are TGTGCCAGCAGCCCAGGGAGGGAGGCCCAGCAGTACTTC. This chain uses TRBV7-7 with TRBJ2-7; 7 nucleotides align to TRBD2. Germline V gene data show CDR1 as SSHAT and CDR2 as FNYEAQ (reference sequence). V gave up 5 bases and J gave up 8 bases; unmatched junction bases: 9. The CDR3 runs to 13 residues.

V usage is TRBV7-8 and J usage is TRBJ1-4; D is unresolved. Germline V CDR1 and CDR2: SGHVS, FQNEAQ. Deletions cut 5 bases from V and 5 bases from J, with 18 bases between. The CDR3 has 16 amino acids. Here the CDR3 reads CASSPSDRGINEKLFF. CDR3 nucleotide sequence: TGTGCCAGCAGCCCGTCGGATCGAGGGATCAATGAAAAACTGTTTTTT. The whole variable domain, filled in from reference TRBV7-8 and TRBJ1-4, reads GAGVSQSPRYKVAKRGQDVALRCDPISGHVSLFWYQQALGQGPEFLTYFQNEAQLDKSGLPSDRFFAERPEGSVSTLKIQRTQQEDSAVYLCASSPSDRGINEKLFFGSGTQLSVL.

The chain recombines TRBV10-3 with TRBJ1-3; perhaps TRBD1 as D (6 bases). There are 16 residues in the CDR3. Germline V gene data show CDR1 as ENHRY and CDR2 as SYGVKD. The V and J ends lost 3 bases and 0 bases respectively, with 12 bases between them. CDR3 nucleotides: TGTGCCATCAGTGAATACAGGGTTCACTCTGGAAACACCATATATTTT. Residues: CAISEYRVHSGNTIYF.

This clonotype was detected a few times. The J gene is TRBJ2-3, the V gene TRBV12-3 or TRBV12-4; no definite D call. The V and J ends lost 3 bases and 4 bases respectively, with 11 bases between them. This CDR3 region has 14 residues. As DNA, the CDR3 is TGTGCCAGCAGTTTGTCAGGTCGGCCAGATACGCAGTATTTT. Protein: CASSLSGRPDTQYF.

CDR3 DNA: TGTGCCAGCAGCTTCACAGGGGGTGGTAGCAATCAGCCCCAGCATTTT. Translation: CASSFTGGGSNQPQHF. This sequence joins TRBV7-2 and TRBJ1-5, with 8 bases matching TRBD1. The germline gives CDR1 SGHTA, CDR2 FQGNSA. The length of the CDR3 is 16 residues. V shed 3 bases, J shed 0 bases, and the junction held 4 bases outside the gene matches.

This chain joins TRBV3-1 and TRBJ1-1; the D gene is possibly TRBD1 (5 bases). CDR1 LGHDT and CDR2 YNNKEL come from the germline V gene (reference sequence). The CDR3 is made up of 12 amino acids. V lost 4 bases and J 6 bases, leaving 9 bases between the germline ends. The DNA for the CDR3 is TGTGCCAGCAGCCGATTCAGGGCTGAAGCTTTCTTT. The encoded protein is CASSRFRAEAFF.

The chain has TRBV23-1 and TRBJ2-5; 7 nucleotides agree with TRBD1. TRBV23-1 falls under the ORF class, with uncertain function. V lost 4 bases to trimming and J lost 3 bases; unmatched junction nucleotides: 5. There are 14 residues in the CDR3. The DNA of the CDR3 is TGCGCCAGCAGTCCACAGGGGAACAAAGAGACCCAGTACTTC. This translates into CASSPQGNKETQYF.

The sample holds many counts of this clonotype. CDR3 DNA sequence: TGTGCCAGCAGCTTCCCCAGACAAGAGACCCAGTACTTC. The encoded protein is CASSFPRQETQYF. The chain links TRBV5-5 to TRBJ2-5; D unclear. The V gene lost 2 bases and the J gene lost 2 bases, with 7 bases spanning the gap. This CDR3 spans 13 amino acids. Germline CDR1 is SGHKS and CDR2 is YYEKEE (reference sequence).

V usage is TRBV12-3 or TRBV12-4 and J usage is TRBJ1-1; the D gene is possibly TRBD1 (6 bases). This CDR3 spans 12 amino acids. Trimming removed 3 bases at V and 7 bases at J, with 9 bases between. DNA of the CDR3: TGTGCCAGCAGTTTCGAGGGGGGTGAAGCTTTCTTT. It is translated as CASSFEGGEAFF.

This clonotype was picked up a small number of times. The chain joins TRBV7-9 to TRBJ1-5; the D gene is possibly TRBD1 (5 bases). Per the germline V gene, CDR1 is SEHNR and CDR2 is FQNEAQ (reference sequence). This CDR3 region has 15 residues. V lost 4 bases and J 3 bases, leaving 13 bases between the germline ends. CDR3 region: CASSSRDGDNQPQHF. The DNA for the CDR3 is TGTGCCAGCAGCTCCCGGGACGGAGACAATCAGCCCCAGCATTTT.